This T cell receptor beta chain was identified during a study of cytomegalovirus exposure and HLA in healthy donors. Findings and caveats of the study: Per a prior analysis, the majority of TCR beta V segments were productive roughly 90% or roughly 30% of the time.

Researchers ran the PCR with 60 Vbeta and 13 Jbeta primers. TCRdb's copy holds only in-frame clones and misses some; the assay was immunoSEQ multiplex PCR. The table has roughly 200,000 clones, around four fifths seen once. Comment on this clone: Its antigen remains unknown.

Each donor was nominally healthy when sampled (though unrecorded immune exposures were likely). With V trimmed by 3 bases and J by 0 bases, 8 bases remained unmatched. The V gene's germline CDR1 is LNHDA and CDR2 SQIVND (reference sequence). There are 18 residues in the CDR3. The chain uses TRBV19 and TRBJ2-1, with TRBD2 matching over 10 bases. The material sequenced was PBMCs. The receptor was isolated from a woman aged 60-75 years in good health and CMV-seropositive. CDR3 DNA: TGTGCCAGTAGTATTACGGCTAGCGGGGGAGGCTCCTACAATGAGCAGTTCTTC. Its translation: CASSITASGGGSYNEQFF. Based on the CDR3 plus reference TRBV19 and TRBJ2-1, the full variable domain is DGGITQSPKYLFRKEGQNVTLSCEQNLNHDAMYWYRQDPGQGLRLIYYSQIVNDFQKGDIAEGYSVSREKKESFPLTVTSAQKNPTAFYLCASSITASGGGSYNEQFFGPGTRLTVL.